These 17 T cell receptor beta chains originate from one sample sequenced in a study of identical twins. TCRdb used MiXCR to reprocess the 5' RACE reads, holding one entry per CDR3 protein. The sample holds hundreds of thousands of distinct CDR3 sequences, over 8.5% seen once. A further study also used this sample, focusing on yellow fever vaccine responses in identical twins.

The sequenced sample consisted of PBMCs. Receptors originate from a woman aged 18-30 years in good health.

The sample holds many counts of this clonotype. The rearrangement uses TRBV14 and TRBJ2-1; a weak D match, TRBD2 (5 bases). Germline V lookup: CDR1 SGHDN, CDR2 FVKESK. This CDR3 has 15 residues. Between the trimmed V and J ends, which lost 5 bases and 9 bases, there was a span of 20 bases. This CDR3 is CASSASRGPSGEQFF. Here the CDR3 DNA reads TGTGCCAGCAGCGCCTCGAGAGGGCCCTCGGGTGAGCAGTTCTTC. Based on the CDR3 plus reference TRBV14 and TRBJ2-1, the full variable domain is EAGVTQFPSHSVIEKGQTVTLRCDPISGHDNLYWYRRVMGKEIKFLLHFVKESKQDESGMPNNRFLAERTGGTYSTLKVQPAELEDSGVYFCASSASRGPSGEQFFGPGTRLTVL.

This clonotype was observed at least ten times. The V call is TRBV5-1, the J call TRBJ2-1; 8 positions agree with TRBD2. Germline V gives CDR1 SGHRS, CDR2 YFSETQ. V gave up 3 bases and J gave up 0 bases; unmatched junction bases: 8. The CDR3 runs to 17 residues. The CDR3 DNA is TGCGCCAGCAGCTCAATATTAGCGGGGAGCTCCTACAATGAGCAGTTCTTC. This translates into CASSSILAGSSYNEQFF.

This sequence joins TRBV19 and TRBJ2-7, with D perhaps matching TRBD1 (5 bases). The V gene's germline CDR1 is LNHDA and CDR2 SQIVND (reference sequence). CDR3 length: 11 residues. Between the trimmed V and J ends, which lost 5 bases and 6 bases, there was a span of 8 bases. The CDR3 is CASSSRAEQYF. The CDR3, as DNA: TGTGCCAGTAGTTCCAGGGCCGAGCAGTACTTC. The full variable domain, completed using reference TRBV19 and TRBJ2-7, is DGGITQSPKYLFRKEGQNVTLSCEQNLNHDAMYWYRQDPGQGLRLIYYSQIVNDFQKGDIAEGYSVSREKKESFPLTVTSAQKNPTAFYLCASSSRAEQYFGPGTRLTVT.

CDR3 in amino acids: CASSSMGVGNQPQHF. DNA of the CDR3: TGTGCCAGCAGTTCCATGGGAGTGGGTAATCAGCCCCAGCATTTT. The chain carries TRBV12-3 or TRBV12-4 and TRBJ1-5; D is unresolved. V was cut by 4 bases and J by 4 bases, with 14 bases left in between. The CDR3 is made up of 15 amino acids.

V usage is TRBV12-3 or TRBV12-4 and J usage is TRBJ2-2, with D unresolved. The V and J ends lost 2 bases and 1 base respectively, with 8 bases between them. This CDR3 is 15 amino acids long. The CDR3 coding sequence is TGTGCCAGCAGTTTACGACGGATGAACACCGGGGAGCTGTTTTTT. Amino acid sequence: CASSLRRMNTGELFF.

This clonotype has a handful of counts. The V call is TRBV5-6, the J call TRBJ2-1, with a possible D match to TRBD2 (6 bases). The germline gives CDR1 SGHDT, CDR2 YYEEEE. V lost 0 bases and J 2 bases, leaving 12 bases between the germline ends. The CDR3 sequence is 16 residues long. CDR3 amino acids: CASSLVGPGAYNEQFF. CDR3 nucleotide sequence: TGTGCCAGCAGCTTGGTAGGGCCGGGGGCCTACAATGAGCAGTTCTTC.

The chain is built from TRBV6-4 and TRBJ2-1, with D possibly matching TRBD1 (6 bases). Germline V gene data show CDR1 as MRHNA and CDR2 as SNTAGT. The CDR3 runs 16 residues. The V end lost 6 bases, the J end lost 3 bases, and 18 bases lay between the germline ends. In nucleotides, the CDR3 is TGTGCCAGCAGCGCTCAAGGGACAACCCTCTACAATGAGCAGTTCTTC. It specifies CASSAQGTTLYNEQFF.

This clonotype was recorded a few times. The chain employs TRBV15 and TRBJ2-7; D not certain. CDR3 length: 14 residues. Germline V CDR1 and CDR2: LNHNV, YYDKDF (reference sequence). V shed 7 bases and J shed 1 base, with 14 bases lying between them. As DNA, the CDR3 is TGTGCCACCAAGCAGACGGGTGGTTCCTACGAGCAGTACTTC. The encoded protein is CATKQTGGSYEQYF.

In its sample, this clonotype was seen many times. V gene TRBV7-9 combines with J gene TRBJ2-1; TRBD2 is a possible D gene (6 bases). V gave up 1 base and J gave up 8 bases, with 9 bases separating them. In germline, CDR1 is SEHNR, CDR2 FQNEAQ (reference sequence). CDR3 size: 13 residues. CDR3 sequence: CASSLDGGDEQFF. CDR3 DNA: TGTGCCAGCAGCTTAGACGGGGGTGATGAGCAGTTCTTC. The full variable domain, in which reference TRBV7-9 and TRBJ2-1 provide the parts outside the CDR3, is DTGVSQNPRHKITKRGQNVTFRCDPISEHNRLYWYRQTLGQGPEFLTYFQNEAQLEKSRLLSDRFSAERPKGSFSTLEIQRTEQGDSAMYLCASSLDGGDEQFFGPGTRLTVL.

There are a few counts of this clonotype. The genes are TRBV28 and TRBJ2-7, with D perhaps TRBD1 or TRBD2 (5 bases each). Germline CDR1 is MDHEN and CDR2 is SYDVKM. Trimming pared 8 bases from V and 3 bases from J, leaving 17 bases between. The CDR3 runs to 14 residues. The CDR3 is CASGGSRRRYEQYF. The CDR3 DNA reads TGTGCCAGCGGGGGATCAAGACGACGCTACGAGCAGTACTTC.

This clonotype was found a few times. The rearrangement links TRBV29-1 to TRBJ2-3, with 7 bases fitting TRBD2. CDR1 is SQVTM and CDR2 is ANQGSEA in the germline V gene. After removal of 3 bases from V and 5 bases from J, the junction contained 5 bases not matched to a gene. The CDR3 spans 13 residues. The CDR3 is CSVEGGVGDTQYF. The CDR3 coding sequence is TGCAGCGTTGAGGGAGGGGTTGGAGATACGCAGTATTTT.

V usage is TRBV20-1 and J usage is TRBJ2-7; D possibly corresponds to TRBD1 (5 bases). The germline V gene encodes CDR1 DFQATT and CDR2 SNEGSKA (reference sequence). The length of the CDR3 is 16 residues. Trimming removed 0 bases from V and 4 bases from J, with 19 bases in between. As DNA, the CDR3 is TGCAGTGCTAGAGAGTGGTTGGGGCAGGGTCTGTACGAGCAGTACTTC. This translates into CSAREWLGQGLYEQYF.

This clonotype was observed at least ten times. This chain uses TRBV5-1 with TRBJ2-6; D may correspond to TRBD1 or TRBD2 (5 bases each). Trimming pared 4 bases from V and 0 bases from J, leaving 17 bases between. Germline V gene sequence: CDR1 SGHRS, CDR2 YFSETQ. This CDR3 has 18 amino acids. DNA of the CDR3: TGCGCCAGCAGCGGGGACGGACGGTTTTCCTCTGGGGCCAACGTCCTGACTTTC. Its protein product is CASSGDGRFSSGANVLTF.

The V gene is TRBV20-1, the J gene TRBJ2-5; tentatively, D is TRBD2 (7 bases). This CDR3 is 13 amino acids long. V shed 6 bases and J shed 5 bases, with 16 bases lying between them. Germline V lookup: CDR1 DFQATT, CDR2 SNEGSKA (reference sequence). The DNA of the CDR3 is TGCAGTGCCCCGGGGGGCCTTGGCGAGACCCAGTACTTC. This gives the protein CSAPGGLGETQYF.

V is TRBV20-1 and J is TRBJ2-7, with TRBD1 identical over 7 bases. The CDR3 loop spans 12 amino acids. J gave up 5 bases and V 5 bases, and 6 bases lay outside the gene matches. Germline-derived CDR1 and CDR2 are DFQATT and SNEGSKA (reference sequence). The CDR3 DNA sequence: TGCAGTGCTGGGACAGAAAAAAACGAGCAGTACTTC. This sequence encodes CSAGTEKNEQYF.

The chain is built from TRBV7-3 and TRBJ1-6; D gene unclear. The V end was cut by 2 bases, the J end by 7 bases, with 12 bases between. This CDR3 spans 15 amino acids. CDR1 and CDR2 from the germline V gene are SGHTA and FQGTGA. CDR3 protein: CASSLSRSPNSPLHF. The DNA for the CDR3 is TGTGCCAGCAGCTTATCCCGATCCCCCAATTCACCCCTCCACTTT.

The J gene is TRBJ2-7, the V gene TRBV29-1; D is undetermined. Germline V gene sequence: CDR1 SQVTM, CDR2 ANQGSEA. Deletions cut 6 bases from V and 2 bases from J, with 8 bases between. The CDR3 has 11 amino acids. The CDR3: CSVKGAYEQYF. In DNA form, the CDR3 reads TGCAGCGTAAAGGGTGCCTACGAGCAGTACTTC.